These 2 T cell receptor beta chains originate from one sample sequenced in a study of blood T cell repertoires in COVID-19 (dated by TCRdb to 2020 to 2022). Libraries were prepared through the immunoSEQ multiplex PCR assay. Here the immuneACCESS table is served through TCRdb, limited to in-frame sequences with V and J called. Missing clones are a known gap in these copies; in checked studies unresolved V genes cover under half, and the rest lacks a known reason. The table for this sample lists around 270,000 clones; roughly nine tenths of them were counted only once. The ten largest clones capture around 9.1% of the sample. The sample was peripheral blood. The receptors shown here come from a man in his forties who had recovered from COVID-19.

This chain links TRBV6-2 or TRBV6-3 with TRBJ2-1, with TRBD1 matching 10 bases. J lost 7 bases, V lost 2 bases, and 2 bases had no gene match. This CDR3 is built from 14 residues. Germline CDR1 and CDR2: MNHEY and SVGEGT. The CDR3 DNA reads as TGTGCCAGCAGTTACGACAGGGGGCAGAATGAGCAGTTCTTC. Residues: CASSYDRGQNEQFF.

The chain couples TRBV9 to TRBJ2-3, with D unresolved. V shed 4 bases and J shed 0 bases, with 9 bases lying between them. The CDR3 sequence is 14 residues long. Germline lookup yields CDR1 SGDLS and CDR2 YYNGEE. The CDR3, as DNA: TGTGCCAGCAGCATATACGGTAGCACAGATACGCAGTATTTT. This encodes CASSIYGSTDTQYF.